A single TCR beta chain is shown here with its context. This clone was counted between two and nine times. Its antigen is unknown. Base qualities are missing; no much larger clone stands one base away. The source of the sample is a study of blood T cell repertoires in COVID-19 (dated by TCRdb to about 2020). About the investigation overall: Collaborator samples came from the United States, Italy and Spain and covered acute and convalescent phases of COVID-19. A de-identified subject ID, COVID-19 status, age in years and sex were almost always included in the sample metadata. The repertoires were released in a freely available public database meant as a resource for research on the immune response to SARS-CoV-2. Where available, HLA class I and class II types were obtained from metadata supplied by the sample provider rather than from assay-based typing. The samples were drawn from the first 160 participants of the ongoing ImmuneRACE study and from 950 to 1,500 subjects provided by 6 global collaborators. The prospective study material was composed of cDNA or gDNA derived from T cells, B-cell-depleted T cells, or PBMCs. Deeply sampled blood TCRbeta repertoires from subjects exposed to, actively infected with, or recovered from COVID-19 were included in the dataset. Beyond this particular receptor, the publication reports: Clinical and demographic metadata were provided uncurated, with the amount varying by source and participant.

Spanning cysteine to phenylalanine, the CDR3 consists of 15 amino acids. Left in the record is the CDR3 DNA by itself, 45 bases read in frame from the first base. The germline V gene gives CDR1 as SGHNT and CDR2 as YENEEA. V is cut by 4 bases and J by 2 bases, and the space between the germline ends is 11 bases. TCRbeta CDR3 regions were amplified from genomic DNA by means of the immunoSEQ Assay, a bias-controlled multiplex PCR. On the study's bioinformatics: Within the assay, amplification of reference gene primers was used to estimate how many nucleated cells each sample contained. Sequence reads were collapsed and filtered to measure the absolute abundance of every unique TCRbeta CDR3 rearrangement. For each sample, productive Simpson clonality was calculated as the square root of Simpson's diversity index over productive rearrangements. The table was pulled from immuneACCESS by TCRdb, which kept in-frame rearrangements only. Such tables lose some clones; where checked, under half of the loss comes from unresolved V genes, and the rest has no known cause. V, J and clone size are those of that table, while D and trimming were read from the DNA. Counted in this sample were hundreds of thousands of clones; approximately 86% of them appeared once. The ten largest clones represent under 8.5% of the sample.

In Seattle, one collaborating source enrolled patients while the infection was active and tracked those patients longitudinally over the course of disease. Each collaborating institution followed its own protocols to collect whole blood in K2EDTA tubes. For TCRbeta analysis, collaborators shipped samples as frozen whole blood, isolated PBMCs, or DNA extracted from either of those sample types. The sequenced material came from peripheral blood. The chain is made from TRBV11-3 and TRBJ2-2, with TRBD1 as a weak D call on 6 bases. The receptor's source is a woman in her sixties or seventies with COVID-19, enrolled during active disease. The nucleotide sequence is given as TGTGCCAGCAGCTCCTCGGGGACAAACACCGGGGAGCTGTTTTTT. The encoded protein is CASSSSGTNTGELFF.